Following are 28 T cell receptor beta chains from one sample sequenced in a study of spatial heterogeneity in lung cancer. TCRdb analysed the 5' RACE reads with MiXCR anew, one entry per CDR3 protein. There are under 30,000 distinct CDR3 sequences in the sample; 5% to 6.5% occur only once, and 22% lies in the top ten. Indicated time point: blood at routine non-recurrence follow-up after resection. Unsorted whole RNA samples from tumor, nontumor lung or frozen PBMC were sequenced. The source material was PBMCs, sampled at follow-up. The receptors originated from a male donor with early-stage non-small cell lung cancer.

This clonotype was recorded at least ten times. V is TRBV6-2 or TRBV6-3 and J is TRBJ2-1; D might be TRBD1 or TRBD2, each matching 5 bases. Germline CDR1 MNHEY, CDR2 SVGEGT. The CDR3 is 16 amino acids. V lost 7 bases and J 2 bases, leaving 18 bases between the germline ends. The chain's CDR3 is CASTLSPGAPYNEQFF. The CDR3 DNA is TGTGCCAGCACCTTAAGTCCCGGGGCGCCCTACAATGAGCAGTTCTTC.

In this sample, this clonotype turned up many times. This chain links TRBV6-4 with TRBJ1-1; TRBD1 might be the D (6 bases). V shed 0 bases and J shed 4 bases, with 9 bases lying between them. The CDR3 has 14 amino acids. CDR1 MRHNA and CDR2 SNTAGT come from the germline V gene. CDR3 region: CASSDSSRGTEAFF. Written as DNA, the CDR3 is TGTGCCAGCAGTGACTCGAGCAGGGGCACTGAAGCTTTCTTT.

In this sample, this clonotype turned up many times. The chain couples TRBV6-2 or TRBV6-3 to TRBJ2-3; 10 bases are shared with TRBD2. V trimming: 6 bases; J trimming: 1 base; junction bases outside the gene matches: 4. This CDR3 comprises 15 residues. Germline V lookup: CDR1 MNHEY, CDR2 SVGEGT. CDR3 coding DNA: TGTGCCAGCAGCAACGGACTAGCGGGCACAGATACGCAGTATTTT. This sequence encodes CASSNGLAGTDTQYF.

This clonotype was seen more than once but under ten times. This chain uses TRBV20-1 with TRBJ1-1; D call uncertain. Germline CDR1 is DFQATT and CDR2 is SNEGSKA (reference sequence). The CDR3 consists of 13 residues. The CDR3 DNA reads TGCAGCTTTACCGGTCCTTCGGGCACTGAAGCTTTCTTT. Amino acids: CSFTGPSGTEAFF.

This clonotype was found many times. This chain connects TRBV12-3 or TRBV12-4 to TRBJ1-1; a weak D match, TRBD1 (5 bases). The CDR3 loop spans 13 amino acids. Trimming pared 3 bases from V and 7 bases from J, leaving 12 bases between. The CDR3 DNA follows: TGTGCCAGCAGTTTTCGCGGGGGACTTGAAGCTTTCTTT. It is translated as CASSFRGGLEAFF.

The chain couples TRBV6-4 to TRBJ1-4, with TRBD1 identical over 9 bases. The CDR3 runs 12 residues. V was clipped by 9 bases and J by 16 bases; unmatched bases: 12. Germline V CDR1 and CDR2: MRHNA, SNTAGT. The CDR3 nucleotides read TGTGCCAGGACCAGGCAGTGGACAGGGGAGTTTTTT. It yields the protein CARTRQWTGEFF.

This clonotype was picked up a small number of times. V usage is TRBV5-6 and J usage is TRBJ2-5; TRBD2 matches at 11 bases. The CDR3 consists of 18 residues. CDR1 is SGHDT and CDR2 is YYEEEE in the germline V gene. Germline trimming cut 1 base from V and 4 bases from J; bases unmatched to any gene: 12. Written as DNA, the CDR3 is TGTGCCAGCAGCTTGTCCGCTTTAGCGGGAGGGCGGGGAGAGACCCAGTACTTC. Translating gives CASSLSALAGGRGETQYF.

This clonotype occurred many times. The chain carries TRBV3-1 and TRBJ2-3; D remains ambiguous. The CDR3 extends over 12 amino acids. The germline CDR1 and CDR2 sequences are LGHDT and YNNKEL (reference sequence). The ends were cut back, 4 bases at V and 4 bases at J, with 6 bases in the middle. Written as DNA, the CDR3 is TGTGCCAGCAGCCGTTGGGCAGATACGCAGTATTTT. Its translation: CASSRWADTQYF.

V and J are TRBV9 and TRBJ2-1; 13 nucleotides match TRBD2. The CDR3 has 15 residues. Germline-derived CDR1 and CDR2 are SGDLS and YYNGEE. Trimming took 3 bases from V and 9 from J; bases not matched to a gene: 6. CDR3 in DNA: TGTGCCAGCAGCGCACTAGCGGGAGGGCCTGGTGAGCAGTTCTTC. Protein sequence: CASSALAGGPGEQFF.

In its sample, this clonotype was seen many times. The V and J genes are TRBV9 and TRBJ2-1, with no clear D. The CDR3 is 12 amino acids. The V end lost 0 bases, the J end lost 9 bases, and 7 bases lay between the germline ends. Germline CDR1 and CDR2: SGDLS and YYNGEE. The CDR3 coding sequence is TGTGCCAGCAGCGTAGATGTAGGTGAGCAGTTCTTC. It translates to CASSVDVGEQFF.

There are many counts of this clonotype. The genes are TRBV12-5 and TRBJ1-1; TRBD1 might be the D (5 bases). Germline CDR1 reads LGHNT; CDR2 reads FRNRAP. Trimming took 6 bases from V and 1 from J, leaving 9 bases between them. The CDR3 totals 13 residues. For the CDR3, the DNA is TGTGCTAGTGGCCCAGGACAGAACACTGAAGCTTTCTTT. Residues: CASGPGQNTEAFF.

The sample holds a few counts of this clonotype. The V gene is TRBV7-2, the J gene TRBJ2-1; 7 nucleotides line up with TRBD2. CDR1 SGHTA and CDR2 FQGNSA come from the germline V gene. The CDR3 is made up of 12 amino acids. V trimming: 1 base; J trimming: 12 bases; junction bases outside the gene matches: 3. The CDR3 is CASSLGVAGQFF. Here the CDR3 DNA reads TGTGCCAGCAGCTTAGGGGTAGCGGGGCAGTTCTTC.

This chain uses TRBV7-8 with TRBJ2-5, with 8 bases identical to TRBD2. The length of the CDR3 is 16 residues. Germline CDR1 SGHVS, CDR2 FQNEAQ. Germline trimming cut 5 bases from V and 5 bases from J; bases unmatched to any gene: 13. CDR3 in DNA: TGTGCCAGCAGCATTACTAGCGGTTTTGAAGGGGAGACCCAGTACTTC. This codes for CASSITSGFEGETQYF.

This clonotype was counted ten times or more. V usage is TRBV6-5 and J usage is TRBJ1-4; 8 bases are shared with TRBD1. The CDR3 has 16 residues. Unmatched junction bases numbered 12, after V lost 5 bases and J lost 7 bases. Per the germline V gene, CDR1 is MNHEY and CDR2 is SVGAGI. The CDR3 sequence: CASSPGQGGIREKLFF. CDR3 coding DNA: TGTGCCAGCAGTCCCGGACAGGGCGGTATACGTGAAAAACTGTTTTTT.

The chain employs TRBV20-1 and TRBJ1-5, with D uncertain. Trimming removed 4 bases at V and 4 bases at J, with 8 bases between. Per the germline V gene, CDR1 is DFQATT and CDR2 is SNEGSKA (reference sequence). The CDR3 has 12 amino acids. CDR3 in amino acids: CSATDGNQPQHF. The CDR3 region has the DNA TGCAGTGCTACGGACGGTAATCAGCCCCAGCATTTT.

This clonotype was detected a few times. V and J are TRBV20-1 and TRBJ2-2, with 13 bases aligning to TRBD2. Trimming removed 4 bases from V and 4 bases from J; junction bases left unmatched: 6. The CDR3 length is 16 residues. Germline loops: CDR1 DFQATT, CDR2 SNEGSKA (reference sequence). In nucleotides, the CDR3 is TGCAGTGCTAAACATTGGACTAGCGGGAGCACCGGGGAGCTGTTTTTT. Amino acid sequence: CSAKHWTSGSTGELFF.

J is TRBJ2-1 and V is TRBV7-3, with D uncertain. Germline assignment: CDR1 SGHTA and CDR2 FQGTGA. This CDR3 has 15 residues. Trimming took 7 bases from V and 0 from J, leaving 13 bases between them. CDR3 in amino acids: CASKPDSSSYNEQFF. CDR3 in DNA: TGTGCCAGCAAACCGGATTCTAGCTCCTACAATGAGCAGTTCTTC.

This clonotype was counted many times. V and J are TRBV6-2 or TRBV6-3 and TRBJ2-1; D is possibly TRBD2 (5 bases). Germline V gene sequence: CDR1 MNHEY, CDR2 SVGEGT. There are 11 residues in the CDR3. Deletions cut 7 bases from V and 9 bases from J, with 10 bases between. In DNA form, the CDR3 reads TGTGCCAGCACCAAAGGAGGTGAGCAGTTCTTC. This gives the protein CASTKGGEQFF.

This clonotype has ten or more counts. DNA for the CDR3: TGTGCCACATTAACGTGGGACACCGGGGAGCTGTTTTTT. Residues: CATLTWDTGELFF. The V call is TRBV19, the J call TRBJ2-2; no definite D call. With 10 bases removed from V and 3 bases from J, the gap between germline ends came to 12 bases. The CDR3 runs 13 residues. The germline CDR1 and CDR2 sequences are LNHDA and SQIVND (reference sequence).

Ten or more counts support this clonotype. This chain links TRBV9 with TRBJ1-5, with D possibly TRBD1 on 5 matching bases. This CDR3 spans 15 amino acids. V was clipped by 3 bases and J by 3 bases, with 13 bases between them. Germline CDR1 reads SGDLS; CDR2 reads YYNGEE. The CDR3 sequence: CASSAYQGINQPQHF. CDR3 bases: TGTGCCAGCAGCGCCTACCAGGGCATCAATCAGCCCCAGCATTTT.

This clonotype was observed many times. The chain carries TRBV6-2 or TRBV6-3 and TRBJ2-3; 7 bases are a match to TRBD1. This CDR3 region has 13 residues. Germline CDR1 reads MNHEY; CDR2 reads SVGEGT. After removal of 6 bases from V and 2 bases from J, the junction contained 2 bases not matched to a gene. The CDR3 sequence: CASRGTATDTQYF. The CDR3 DNA follows: TGTGCCAGCAGGGGGACAGCCACAGATACGCAGTATTTT.

This clonotype has a count of ten or more. This rearrangement joins TRBV7-8 to TRBJ2-4; D gene unclear. From germline, CDR1 is SGHVS and CDR2 FQNEAQ. The CDR3 totals 16 residues. The ends were cut back, 1 base at V and 7 bases at J, with 17 bases in the middle. CDR3 region: CASSLGGPELTNIQYF. Written as DNA, the CDR3 is TGTGCCAGCAGCTTAGGTGGCCCGGAATTAACGAACATTCAGTACTTC.

This clonotype was observed a few times. V usage is TRBV11-2 and J usage is TRBJ1-5; 10 bases are shared with TRBD1. The length of the CDR3 is 15 residues. V was pared by 5 bases and J by 6 bases, with 7 bases of the junction left unmatched. Germline V CDR1 and CDR2: SGHAT, FQNNGV. CDR3 region: CASSTGTGAFQPQHF. The CDR3 coding sequence is TGTGCCAGCAGCACAGGGACAGGGGCGTTTCAGCCCCAGCATTTT. Full variable domain (outside the CDR3, taken from reference TRBV11-2 and TRBJ1-5): EAGVAQSPRYKIIEKRQSVAFWCNPISGHATLYWYQQILGQGPKLLIQFQNNGVVDDSQLPKDRFSAERLKGVDSTLKIQPAKLEDSAVYLCASSTGTGAFQPQHFGDGTRLSIL.

There are many counts of this clonotype. V is TRBV13 and J is TRBJ1-1; D unclear. Germline CDR1 and CDR2: PRHDT and FYEKMQ (reference sequence). V was pared by 0 bases and J by 0 bases, with 8 bases between. There are 15 residues in the CDR3. The CDR3 bases are TGTGCCAGCAGCTTAGGCGAGCTTTTGAACACTGAAGCTTTCTTT. Translated, it gives CASSLGELLNTEAFF.

This clonotype came up many times. The chain couples TRBV4-2 to TRBJ2-1, with D perhaps TRBD2 (5 bases). CDR1 is LGHNA, CDR2 YNFKEQ, per germline. The CDR3 contains 15 residues. The ends were cut back, 4 bases at V and 0 bases at J, with 10 bases in the middle. CDR3 protein: CASSPDSYSYNEQFF. In DNA form, the CDR3 reads TGTGCCAGCAGCCCGGACTCCTACTCCTACAATGAGCAGTTCTTC.

This clonotype was picked up many times. V and J are TRBV20-1 and TRBJ2-1, with 9 bases lining up with TRBD2. CDR1 and CDR2 (germline): DFQATT, SNEGSKA (reference sequence). This CDR3 has 17 amino acids. V gave up 0 bases and J gave up 0 bases; unmatched junction bases: 6. CDR3 DNA: TGCAGTGCTAGAGATTATCAGCGGGGGGTCTCCTACAATGAGCAGTTCTTC. Its translation is CSARDYQRGVSYNEQFF.

This clonotype was counted at least ten times. The V gene is TRBV24-1, the J gene TRBJ2-1; 9 bases fit TRBD1. J lost 5 bases, V lost 4 bases, and 8 bases had no gene match. The CDR3 loop spans 16 amino acids. From germline, CDR1 is KGHDR and CDR2 SFDVKD. CDR3: CATSDARTGANNEQFF. DNA for the CDR3: TGTGCCACCAGTGACGCTCGGACAGGGGCCAACAATGAGCAGTTCTTC.

This clonotype was detected a few times. The gene calls are TRBV6-5 and TRBJ2-1; D is undetermined. Germline-derived CDR1 and CDR2 are MNHEY and SVGAGI. The V end lost 0 bases, the J end lost 8 bases, and 8 bases lay between the germline ends. The CDR3 covers 13 residues. CDR3 sequence reads: CASSYSAYHEQFF. Here the CDR3 DNA reads TGTGCCAGCAGTTACTCGGCTTACCATGAGCAGTTCTTC.